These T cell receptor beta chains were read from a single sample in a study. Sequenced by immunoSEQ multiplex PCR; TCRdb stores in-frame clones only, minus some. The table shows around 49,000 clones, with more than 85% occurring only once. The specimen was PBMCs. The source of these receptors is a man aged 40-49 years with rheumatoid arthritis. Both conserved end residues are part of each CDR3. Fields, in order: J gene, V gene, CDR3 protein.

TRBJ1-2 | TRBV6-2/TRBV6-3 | CASSYAPRIESYTF
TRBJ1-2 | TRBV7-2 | CASSLTPLPVGSYGYTF
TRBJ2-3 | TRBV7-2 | CASSLVVARDTQYF
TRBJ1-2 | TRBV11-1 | CASSSDRDNYGYTF
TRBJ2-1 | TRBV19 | CASSTTSSYYNEQFF
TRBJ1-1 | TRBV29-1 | CSVENRDRGRGGTEAFF
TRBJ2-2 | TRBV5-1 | CASSFGGPTGELFF
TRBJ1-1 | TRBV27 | CASSPSSIMNTEAFF
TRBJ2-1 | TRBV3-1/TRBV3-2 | CASSQVGTRLYNEQFF
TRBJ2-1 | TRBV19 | CASSRRMNEQFF
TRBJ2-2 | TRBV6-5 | CASSYLTGGETGELFF
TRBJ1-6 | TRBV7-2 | CASSLGPRGPMNSPLHF
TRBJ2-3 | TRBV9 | CASSVMTADDTQYF
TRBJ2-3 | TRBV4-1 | CASSHYFRPSGSTDTQYF
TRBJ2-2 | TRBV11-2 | CASSSGGQIAGELFF
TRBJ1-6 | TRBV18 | CASSPRATQEASYNSPLHF
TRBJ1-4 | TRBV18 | CASSPRGQEKLFF
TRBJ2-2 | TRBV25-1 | CASSAGRGRTGELFF
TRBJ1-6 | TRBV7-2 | CASSLVVGTSSPLHF
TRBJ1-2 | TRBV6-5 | CASRDGPPFVYGYTF
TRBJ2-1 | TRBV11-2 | CASSLAGASSYNEQFF
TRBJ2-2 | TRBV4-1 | CASSRYLATGELFF
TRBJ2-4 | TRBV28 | CASSPGDIQYF
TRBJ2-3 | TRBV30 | CAWSWGRSTDTQYF
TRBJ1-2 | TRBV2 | CASRDQGAGYGYTF
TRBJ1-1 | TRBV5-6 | CASSLDPHRVMNTEAFF
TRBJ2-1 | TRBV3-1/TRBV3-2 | CASSHHGQAVEQFF
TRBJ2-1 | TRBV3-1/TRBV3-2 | CASSPSDRSYNEQFF
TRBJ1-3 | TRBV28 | CASSLVAFSGNTIYF
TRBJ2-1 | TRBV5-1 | CASSLTAPGLAGNNEQFF
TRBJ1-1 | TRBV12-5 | CASGLSTVTEAFF
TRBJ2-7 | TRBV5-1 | CASSFTLSRTSETYEQYF
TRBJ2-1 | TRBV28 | CASSLPGGASYNEQFF
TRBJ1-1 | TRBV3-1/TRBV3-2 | CASSQSGGSEAFF
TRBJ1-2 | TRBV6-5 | CASSYAVSNYGYTF
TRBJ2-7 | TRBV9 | CASSVGGQGIYEQYF
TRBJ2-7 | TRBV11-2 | CASSVPGTGVYEQYF
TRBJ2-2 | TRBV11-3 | CASSSNTGELFF
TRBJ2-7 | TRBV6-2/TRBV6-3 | CASSFGNEQYF
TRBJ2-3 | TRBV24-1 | CATGAADTQYF
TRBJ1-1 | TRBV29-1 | CSVHTAQHPEAFF
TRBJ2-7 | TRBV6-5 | CASSPPGQRGRQYF
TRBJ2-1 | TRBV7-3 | CASSLFSSGSYNEQFF
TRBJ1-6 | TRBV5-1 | CASSLDLSYNSPLHF
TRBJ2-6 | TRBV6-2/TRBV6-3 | CASSRLSGANVLTF
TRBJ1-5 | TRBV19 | CASHDRAAQPQHF
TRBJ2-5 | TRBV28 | CASSLGFQETQYF
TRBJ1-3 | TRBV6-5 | CASSYYSGNTIYF
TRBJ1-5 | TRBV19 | CASSIESTVYFSNQPQHF
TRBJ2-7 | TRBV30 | CAWSLGQGYEQYF
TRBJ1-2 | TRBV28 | CASSPTGGANYGYTF
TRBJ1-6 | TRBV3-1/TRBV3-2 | CASSQQGSHPLHF